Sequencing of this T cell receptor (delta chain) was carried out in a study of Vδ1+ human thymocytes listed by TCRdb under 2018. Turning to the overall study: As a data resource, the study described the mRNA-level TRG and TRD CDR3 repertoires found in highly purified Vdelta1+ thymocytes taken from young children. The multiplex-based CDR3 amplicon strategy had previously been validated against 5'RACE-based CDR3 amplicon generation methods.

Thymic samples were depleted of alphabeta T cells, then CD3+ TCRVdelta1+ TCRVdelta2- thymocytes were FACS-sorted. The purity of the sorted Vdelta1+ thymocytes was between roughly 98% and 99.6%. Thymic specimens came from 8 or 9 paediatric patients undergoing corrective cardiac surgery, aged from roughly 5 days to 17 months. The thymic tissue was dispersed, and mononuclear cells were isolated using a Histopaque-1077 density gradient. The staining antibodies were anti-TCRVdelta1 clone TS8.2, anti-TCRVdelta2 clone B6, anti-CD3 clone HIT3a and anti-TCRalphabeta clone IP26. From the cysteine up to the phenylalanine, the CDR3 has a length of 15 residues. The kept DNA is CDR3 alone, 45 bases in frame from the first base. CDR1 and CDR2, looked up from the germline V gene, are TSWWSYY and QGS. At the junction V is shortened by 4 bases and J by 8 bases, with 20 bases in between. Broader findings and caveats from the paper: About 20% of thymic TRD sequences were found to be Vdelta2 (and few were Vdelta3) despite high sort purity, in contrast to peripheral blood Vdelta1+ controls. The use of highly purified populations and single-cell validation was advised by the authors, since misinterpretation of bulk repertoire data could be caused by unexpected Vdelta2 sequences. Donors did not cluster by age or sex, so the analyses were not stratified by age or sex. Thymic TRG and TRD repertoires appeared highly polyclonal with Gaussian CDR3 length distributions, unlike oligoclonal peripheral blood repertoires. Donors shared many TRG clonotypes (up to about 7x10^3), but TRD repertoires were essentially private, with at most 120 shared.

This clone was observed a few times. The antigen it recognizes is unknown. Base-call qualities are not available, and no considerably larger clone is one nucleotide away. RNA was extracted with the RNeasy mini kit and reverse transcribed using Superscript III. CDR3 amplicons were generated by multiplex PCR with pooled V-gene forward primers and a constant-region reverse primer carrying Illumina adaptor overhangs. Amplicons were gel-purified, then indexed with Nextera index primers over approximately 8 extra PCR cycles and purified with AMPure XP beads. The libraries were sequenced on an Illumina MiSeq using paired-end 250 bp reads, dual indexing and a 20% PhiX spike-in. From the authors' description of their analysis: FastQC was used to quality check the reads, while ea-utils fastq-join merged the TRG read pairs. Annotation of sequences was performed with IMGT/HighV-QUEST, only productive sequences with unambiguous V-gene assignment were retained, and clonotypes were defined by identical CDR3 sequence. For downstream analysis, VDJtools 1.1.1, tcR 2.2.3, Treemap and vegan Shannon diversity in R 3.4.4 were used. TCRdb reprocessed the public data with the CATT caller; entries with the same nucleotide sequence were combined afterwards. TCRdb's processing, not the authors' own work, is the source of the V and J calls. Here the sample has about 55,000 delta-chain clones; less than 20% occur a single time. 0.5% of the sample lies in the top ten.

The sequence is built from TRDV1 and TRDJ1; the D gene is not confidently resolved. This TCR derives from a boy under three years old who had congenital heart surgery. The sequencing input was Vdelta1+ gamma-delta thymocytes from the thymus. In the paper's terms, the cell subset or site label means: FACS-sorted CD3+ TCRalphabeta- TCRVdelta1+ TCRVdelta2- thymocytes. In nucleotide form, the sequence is TGTGCTCTTGGGGCACACGCTTACTCTCCCCACAAACTCATCTTT. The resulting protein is CALGAHAYSPHKLIF.